This T cell receptor beta chain was obtained from a study of shared clonotypes between healthy human individuals. Overall study: The study enrolled a couple of women and a few men aged 18 to 49. Study-wide results and caveats: Clonotype sharing levels among donors were expected to vary with sequencing depth.

Sequencing used immunoSEQ multiplex PCR; TCRdb keeps in-frame clones, though not all of them. The table includes 760,000 or so clones, 96% detected once. The CDR3 consists of 15 residues. With 5 bases removed from V and 0 bases from J, the gap between germline ends came to 14 bases. Germline V lookup: CDR1 SGHNT, CDR2 YENEEA. The naive CD8 subset, CD45RO-negative cells positively selected for CCR7, excluded terminally differentiated effector memory CD45RA+ cells. In regard to this clone: The target antigen is unknown.

The sample was naive CD8+ T cells sorted from blood. The chain carries TRBV11-3 and TRBJ2-7; the D gene is possibly TRBD2 (6 bases). This TCR came from a man younger than 40 in good health. CDR3 bases: TGTGCCAGCAGCAGATCCGGGAGCCCCTCCTACGAGCAGTACTTC. Amino acid sequence: CASSRSGSPSYEQYF.